Presented here are 16 T cell receptor beta chains from one specimen sequenced in a study of blood T cell repertoires in COVID-19. TCRdb's table, derived via immunoSEQ multiplex PCR, lists solely in-frame clones and lacks some. The sample includes some 97,000 clones, roughly 87% of them seen just once. The sequencing sample was made of peripheral blood. These receptors all come from a young man in a cohort sampled during active COVID-19.

The CDR3 DNA follows: TGTGCCAGCAGCCTAGGGACAGGGGGTAACAATGAGCAGTTCTTC. This encodes CASSLGTGGNNEQFF. V is TRBV11-2 and J is TRBJ2-1, with 11 bases that match TRBD1. The CDR3 consists of 15 residues. Germline V gene data show CDR1 as SGHAT and CDR2 as FQNNGV. Unmatched junction bases numbered 5, after V lost 5 bases and J lost 5 bases.

This chain joins TRBV28 and TRBJ1-4, with 8 positions matching TRBD1. Germline V gene data show CDR1 as MDHEN and CDR2 as SYDVKM. The CDR3 spans 16 residues. Germline trimming cut 3 bases from V and 8 bases from J; bases unmatched to any gene: 11. DNA of the CDR3: TGTGCCAGCAGTTTTTTTGAAGGACAGGGATTAGAAAAACTGTTTTTT. Its translation is CASSFFEGQGLEKLFF.

This clone was recorded only once. The gene calls are TRBV28 and TRBJ1-2, with D maybe TRBD1 (5 bases). Trimming took off 2 bases at V and 2 bases at J, with 9 bases between the two ends. The CDR3 has 14 residues. From germline, CDR1 is MDHEN and CDR2 SYDVKM. CDR3 DNA: TGTGCCAGCAGTTTACCCGACAGAAACTATGGCTACACCTTC. Residues: CASSLPDRNYGYTF.

This clone was seen a single time. The genes are TRBV4-3 and TRBJ2-7; 11 bases are shared with TRBD1. V was pared by 4 bases and J by 2 bases, with 10 bases of the junction left unmatched. The CDR3 loop spans 17 amino acids. Per germline, CDR1 LGHNA and CDR2 YSLEER. CDR3 region: CASSPLPGQGEPYEQYF. The CDR3 coding sequence is TGCGCCAGCAGCCCTCTCCCGGGACAGGGGGAACCCTACGAGCAGTACTTC.

The chain joins TRBV12-3 or TRBV12-4 to TRBJ2-2; no firm D call. The CDR3 runs 13 residues. Trimming removed 5 bases at V and 5 bases at J, with 9 bases between. In DNA form, the CDR3 reads TGTGCCAGCAGTACGACGGAGACCGGGGAGCTGTTTTTT. Its protein is CASSTTETGELFF.

The chain has TRBV11-2 and TRBJ2-3; 9 bases map to TRBD2. The J segment lost 5 bases and the V segment lost 5 bases, leaving 17 bases of the junction unmatched. Germline loops: CDR1 SGHAT, CDR2 FQNNGV. CDR3 size: 18 residues. CDR3 protein: CASSPRILAGSIGDTQYF. In nucleotides, the CDR3 is TGTGCCAGCAGCCCCCGAATCCTAGCGGGATCTATAGGAGATACGCAGTATTTT.

The V gene is TRBV7-9, the J gene TRBJ2-5; 7 bases align to TRBD2. V shed 3 bases and J 0 bases; nucleotides not matched to a gene: 1. The CDR3 consists of 14 residues. Germline V CDR1 and CDR2: SEHNR, FQNEAQ (reference sequence). CDR3 in amino acids: CASSLGGYQETQYF. The CDR3 nucleotides are TGTGCCAGCAGCTTGGGGGGGTACCAAGAGACCCAGTACTTC.

The chain couples TRBV2 to TRBJ1-1; D might be TRBD1 (5 bases). Germline V lookup: CDR1 SNHLY, CDR2 FYNNEI. The CDR3 spans 16 residues. The V end lost 3 bases, the J end lost 7 bases, and 21 bases lay between the germline ends. In nucleotides, the CDR3 is TGTGCCAGCAGTGATACCGACAGCTATCCCGTTCTTGAAGCTTTCTTT. Translating it yields CASSDTDSYPVLEAFF. Using reference TRBV2 and TRBJ1-1 for the parts outside the CDR3, the full variable domain is EPEVTQTPSHQVTQMGQEVILRCVPISNHLYFYWYRQILGQKVEFLVSFYNNEISEKSEIFDDQFSVERPDGSNFTLKIRSTKLEDSAMYFCASSDTDSYPVLEAFFGQGTRLTVV.

The chain carries TRBV30 and TRBJ2-7; 8 nucleotides line up with TRBD1. The CDR3 runs 13 residues. J gave up 3 bases and V 1 base, and 2 bases lay outside the gene matches. Per the germline V gene, CDR1 is GTSNPN and CDR2 is SVGIG (reference sequence). CDR3 nucleotide sequence: TGTGCCTGGAGTGCAGGGGGCGGCTACGAGCAGTACTTC. The encoded protein is CAWSAGGGYEQYF.

V usage is TRBV9 and J usage is TRBJ2-3; a possible D gene is TRBD2 (6 bases). Trimming took 0 bases from V and 4 from J, leaving 12 bases between them. Germline V gene data show CDR1 as SGDLS and CDR2 as YYNGEE. CDR3 length: 15 amino acids. Here the CDR3 DNA reads TGTGCCAGCAGCGTAGGGGGGAGGCGCCCAGATACGCAGTATTTT. This gives the protein CASSVGGRRPDTQYF.

The V gene is TRBV6-6, the J gene TRBJ1-2; the D gene is possibly TRBD1 (6 bases). CDR1 and CDR2 from the germline V gene are MNHNY and SVGAGI (reference sequence). The germline V and J ends were trimmed by 6 bases and 3 bases, with 11 bases remaining between them. The CDR3 contains 13 residues. CDR3 residues: CASSHRDYYGYTF. The CDR3 coding sequence is TGTGCCAGCAGCCACAGGGATTACTATGGCTACACCTTC.

This clone is a singleton in its sample. The chain employs TRBV7-9 and TRBJ2-3; 7 bases are a match to TRBD1. CDR3 size: 15 residues. V shed 5 bases, J shed 4 bases, and the junction held 9 bases outside the gene matches. The germline gives CDR1 SEHNR, CDR2 FQNEAQ (reference sequence). CDR3 loop: CASSMTGSTADTQYF. The CDR3 DNA follows: TGTGCCAGCAGCATGACAGGGAGTACTGCAGATACGCAGTATTTT. The full variable domain, its missing parts supplied by reference TRBV7-9 and TRBJ2-3, is DTGVSQNPRHKITKRGQNVTFRCDPISEHNRLYWYRQTLGQGPEFLTYFQNEAQLEKSRLLSDRFSAERPKGSFSTLEIQRTEQGDSAMYLCASSMTGSTADTQYFGPGTRLTVL.

The chain couples TRBV28 to TRBJ2-1; no firm D call. Between the trimmed V and J ends, which lost 5 bases and 12 bases, there was a span of 17 bases. The CDR3 is 13 residues long. Germline V gene sequence: CDR1 MDHEN, CDR2 SYDVKM. In nucleotides, the CDR3 is TGTGCCAGCAGTCTCCGAAGGCCAGGCTGGCAGTTCTTC. Protein product: CASSLRRPGWQFF. Full variable domain (missing parts from reference TRBV28 and TRBJ2-1): DVKVTQSSRYLVKRTGEKVFLECVQDMDHENMFWYRQDPGLGLRLIYFSYDVKMKEKGDIPEGYSVSREKKERFSLILESASTNQTSMYLCASSLRRPGWQFFGPGTRLTVL.

The chain has TRBV18 and TRBJ2-7, with 10 bases lining up with TRBD1. Germline V gives CDR1 KGHSH, CDR2 LQKENI. Trimming removed 4 bases from V and 1 base from J; junction bases left unmatched: 4. The CDR3 is made up of 15 amino acids. The CDR3 DNA is TGTGCCAGCTCACTTCCGGGACAGGGGTCCTACGAGCAGTACTTC. Its protein product is CASSLPGQGSYEQYF.

The chain's CDR3 is CATQTSSSTDTQYF. CDR3 DNA: TGTGCCACCCAGACTAGCAGTAGTACAGATACGCAGTATTTT. The V call is TRBV10-3, the J call TRBJ2-3; 7 bases map to TRBD2. Germline V gene data show CDR1 as ENHRY and CDR2 as SYGVKD. This CDR3 region has 14 residues. Trimming cost V 10 bases and J 3 bases; bases outside gene matches: 10.

The chain recombines TRBV5-1 with TRBJ1-2; D is unresolved. From germline, CDR1 is SGHRS and CDR2 YFSETQ. V gave up 2 bases and J gave up 1 base, with 21 bases separating them. The CDR3 covers 18 residues. CDR3 bases: TGCGCCAGCAGCTTCGCCGCTCCCTTGGGAGGGAGTAACTATGGCTACACCTTC. This encodes CASSFAAPLGGSNYGYTF.